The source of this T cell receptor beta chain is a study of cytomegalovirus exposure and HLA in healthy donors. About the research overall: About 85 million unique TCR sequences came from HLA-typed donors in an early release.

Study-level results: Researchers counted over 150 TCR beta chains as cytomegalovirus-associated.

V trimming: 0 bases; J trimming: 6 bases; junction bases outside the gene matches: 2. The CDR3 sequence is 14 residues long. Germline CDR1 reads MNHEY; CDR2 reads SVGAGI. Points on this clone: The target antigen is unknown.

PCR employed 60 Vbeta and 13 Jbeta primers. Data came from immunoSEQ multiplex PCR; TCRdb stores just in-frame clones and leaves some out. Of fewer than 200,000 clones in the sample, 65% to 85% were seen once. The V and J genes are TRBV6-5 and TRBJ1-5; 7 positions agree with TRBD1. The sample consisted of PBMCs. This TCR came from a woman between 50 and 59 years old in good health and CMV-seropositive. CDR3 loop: CASSYSTGAQPQHF. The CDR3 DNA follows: TGTGCCAGCAGTTACTCCACAGGGGCTCAGCCCCAGCATTTT.